These 21 T cell receptor beta chains were sequenced from one sample in a study of blood T cells in healthy people across ages. Primers used in a second PCR of about 7 to 12 cycles were a sample-barcoded 5' primer and a J-beta primer mix. Using its own MiXCR run on the 5' RACE reads, TCRdb lists one record per CDR3 protein. The sample contains hundreds of thousands of distinct CDR3 sequences, approximately 25% of which appear only once. These data were also reused for a study on T cells of mothers and their children.

Sequencing was performed on blood. The receptors were gathered from a boy aged 5-17 years in good health.

V usage is TRBV20-1 and J usage is TRBJ2-5; 7 bases agree with TRBD2. The J call may be incorrect, as the DNA end agrees better with TRBJ2-7. The CDR3 consists of 14 residues. Germline values: CDR1 DFQATT, CDR2 SNEGSKA (reference sequence). The CDR3: CSARAGGETYEQYF. The CDR3 coding sequence is TGCAGTGCTAGAGCGGGGGGTGAAACCTACGAGCAGTACTTC.

This clonotype was seen only a few times. This rearrangement joins TRBV4-3 to TRBJ2-5; unclear D gene. The DNA end lines up better with TRBJ2-1; the J call may be wrong. Germline V gene lookup returns CDR1 LGHNA and CDR2 YSLEER. This CDR3 region has 16 residues. The CDR3 coding sequence is TGCGCCAGCAGCCCCGATATGGCGGAAACCTACAATGAGCAGTTCTTC. This translates into CASSPDMAETYNEQFF.

In its sample, this clonotype was seen a few times. V is TRBV12-3 or TRBV12-4 and J is TRBJ2-7; D may correspond to TRBD1 or TRBD2 (5 bases each). V was clipped by 0 bases and J by 6 bases, with 9 bases between them. This CDR3 is built from 13 residues. CDR3 sequence reads: CASSLAGRSEQYF. The CDR3 DNA sequence: TGTGCCAGCAGTTTAGCGGGACGGAGCGAGCAGTACTTC.

As regards this clonotype: As the CDR3 is not closed by the conserved phenylalanine or tryptophan, this likely results from a read error. The V and J genes are TRBV27 and TRBJ1-1; 7 bases agree with TRBD1. V trimming: 4 bases; J trimming: 7 bases; junction bases outside the gene matches: 9. This CDR3 is built from 14 residues. CDR1 is MNHEY and CDR2 is SMNVEV in the germline V gene (reference sequence). The CDR3 region has the DNA TGTGCCAGCAGTTCCATCGACAGGGCGGATGAAGCTTTCTCT. As protein: CASSSIDRADEAFS.

This clonotype has only a few counts. The chain links TRBV7-3 to TRBJ2-1, with 12 positions matching TRBD2. The CDR3 is 15 residues long. With 5 bases clipped from V and 8 bases from J, the junction kept 7 bases outside the gene matches. CDR1 SGHTA and CDR2 FQGTGA come from the germline V gene. CDR3 in amino acids: CASSRLAGDIDEQFF. The DNA of the CDR3 is TGTGCCAGCAGCCGACTAGCGGGAGACATAGATGAGCAGTTCTTC.

As to this clonotype: The junction differs from germline at one of its ends, possibly a read error. This chain connects TRBV28 to TRBJ2-7, with D unclear. CDR1 MDHEN and CDR2 SYDVKM come from the germline V gene. The CDR3 sequence is 14 residues long. The DNA for the CDR3 is TGTGCCGGCAGTTCCCCCCTCCGACCCTACGAGCAGTACTTC. As protein: CAGSSPLRPYEQYF.

CDR3 sequence reads: CSVGLTSANEQFF. DNA for the CDR3: TGCAGCGTTGGTTTGACTAGCGCAAATGAGCAGTTCTTC. The rearrangement uses TRBV29-1 and TRBJ2-5; 8 positions match TRBD2. The J call may not be correct, given that the DNA end is closer to TRBJ2-1. The CDR3 length is 13 residues. The germline CDR1 and CDR2 sequences are SQVTM and ANQGSEA.

The chain has TRBV27 and TRBJ2-5; TRBD1 is a possible D gene (6 bases). There are 13 residues in the CDR3. Trimming cost V 5 bases and J 6 bases, with 13 bases left between them. Germline CDR1 is MNHEY and CDR2 is SMNVEV (reference sequence). The CDR3 DNA reads TGTGCCAGCAGTCACAGGGTTTTGAAGACCCAGTACTTC. This gives the protein CASSHRVLKTQYF.

This clonotype was detected only a few times. This chain joins TRBV20-1 and TRBJ2-1; D is ambiguous. Germline V lookup: CDR1 DFQATT, CDR2 SNEGSKA (reference sequence). There are 10 residues in the CDR3. V lost 5 bases, J lost 4 bases, and 3 bases lay in between. The DNA for the CDR3 is TGCAGTGCTTTTTACAATGAGCAGTTCTTC. It codes for CSAFYNEQFF.

The table lists this clonotype with many counts. CDR3 sequence reads: CASSSVGGVYEQYF. As DNA, the CDR3 is TGTGCCAGCAGTTCCGTGGGGGGAGTCTACGAGCAGTACTTC. The V gene is TRBV6-6, the J gene TRBJ2-7, with a possible D match to TRBD2 (6 bases). The CDR3 is 14 residues long. The V end lost 4 bases, the J end lost 3 bases, and 13 bases lay between the germline ends. CDR1 is MNHNY, CDR2 SVGAGI, per germline (reference sequence).

Note on this clonotype: The junction departs from germline at one end; a sequencing error may be responsible. The V call is TRBV29-1, the J call TRBJ1-1; D is perhaps TRBD1 (6 bases). The CDR3 spans 12 residues. In germline, CDR1 is SQVTM, CDR2 ANQGSEA. CDR3 sequence (DNA): TGCAGTGTTGAAACACAGGGCTCTGAAGCTTTCTTT. Translating it yields CSVETQGSEAFF.

This clonotype occurred a few times. V usage is TRBV6-6 and J usage is TRBJ2-7; 8 bases align to TRBD1. Germline lookup yields CDR1 MNHNY and CDR2 SVGAGI (reference sequence). V lost 8 bases and J lost 4; bases outside the gene matches: 10. The length of the CDR3 is 14 residues. CDR3 region: CASLKTGGGYEQYF. As DNA, the CDR3 is TGTGCCAGCCTTAAAACAGGGGGTGGGTACGAGCAGTACTTC.

This chain connects TRBV29-1 to TRBJ1-1, with 8 bases fitting TRBD1. The V gene end was trimmed by 7 bases and the J gene end by 1 base; junction bases not matched to a gene: 8. Germline lookup yields CDR1 SQVTM and CDR2 ANQGSEA. The CDR3 consists of 14 residues. The CDR3 loop is CSAPRGQGNTEAFF. CDR3 bases: TGCAGCGCCCCAAGAGGACAGGGGAACACTGAAGCTTTCTTT. Based on the CDR3 plus reference TRBV29-1 and TRBJ1-1, the full variable domain is SAVISQKPSRDICQRGTSLTIQCQVDSQVTMMFWYRQQPGQSLTLIATANQGSEATYESGFVIDKFPISRPNLTFSTLTVSNMSPEDSSIYLCSAPRGQGNTEAFFGQGTRLTVV.

The rearrangement uses TRBV25-1 and TRBJ2-5; D might be TRBD2 (5 bases). The CDR3 length is 17 residues. V lost 5 bases and J lost 4, with 23 bases in between. CDR1 and CDR2 (germline): MGHDK, SYGVNS. The CDR3 protein is CASSNHEGSGRRETQYF. The CDR3 DNA reads TGTGCCAGCAGTAATCATGAGGGTTCGGGTCGTCGAGAGACCCAGTACTTC.

This clonotype has just a few counts. The chain couples TRBV2 to TRBJ2-1, with 8 bases identical to TRBD2. The J call may be mistaken, given a closer DNA end match to TRBJ2-5. Germline assignment: CDR1 SNHLY and CDR2 FYNNEI. This CDR3 is built from 15 residues. CDR3 sequence (DNA): TGTGCCAGCAAGGGGACCGGGGGGGGCGGAGAGACCCAGTACTTC. Translating it yields CASKGTGGGGETQYF.

The genes are TRBV3-1 and TRBJ2-2; 11 bases agree with TRBD2. The trim removed 1 base at V and 4 bases at J, leaving 2 bases unmatched. Germline V gene sequence: CDR1 LGHDT, CDR2 YNNKEL (reference sequence). The CDR3 is made up of 16 amino acids. CDR3 nucleotides: TGTGCCAGCAGCCAAGGACTAGCGGGATTCACCGGGGAGCTGTTTTTT. Translated: CASSQGLAGFTGELFF.

The rearrangement links TRBV6-5 to TRBJ2-1; weak D call: TRBD1 (5 bases). CDR3 length: 14 residues. Trimming left V 4 bases short and J 8 bases short, with 15 bases between. CDR1 is MNHEY, CDR2 SVGAGI, per germline. The CDR3, as DNA: TGTGCCAGCAGTTTCCTAGGGGTTGGGGATGAGCAGTTCTTC. Translated: CASSFLGVGDEQFF.

This clonotype was observed a few times. One end of the junction varies from germline; a read error may be responsible. In DNA form, the CDR3 reads TGCGCCAGCAACTTGGATCTGGGAGTGAATGAGCAGTTCTTC. Protein product: CASNLDLGVNEQFF. The chain uses TRBV5-1 and TRBJ2-1; D perhaps matches TRBD2 (5 bases). CDR1 and CDR2 (germline): SGHRS, YFSETQ. There are 14 residues in the CDR3.

Comments on this clonotype: At one end, the junction sequence differs from germline, possibly due to a read error. The genes are TRBV3-1 and TRBJ2-1; D gene unclear. Germline CDR1 LGHDT, CDR2 YNNKEL (reference sequence). The CDR3 totals 15 residues. CDR3 in DNA: TGTGCCACCAGCCAAGGCAGCAGCTCCTACAATGAGCAGTTCTTC. It yields the protein CATSQGSSSYNEQFF.

The table lists this clonotype with a few counts. The chain combines TRBV28 with TRBJ2-1; no reliable D call. The CDR3 totals 14 residues. Trimming took off 6 bases at V and 0 bases at J, with 9 bases between the two ends. Germline V CDR1 and CDR2: MDHEN, SYDVKM. CDR3 in amino acids: CASRPISSYNEQFF. The CDR3 nucleotides are TGTGCCAGCAGGCCTATAAGCTCCTACAATGAGCAGTTCTTC.

This clonotype was picked up a small number of times. J is TRBJ2-1 and V is TRBV28; 8 positions agree with TRBD1. J was trimmed by 5 bases and V by 1 base; bases with no gene match: 10. Germline V gene data show CDR1 as MDHEN and CDR2 as SYDVKM. CDR3 length equals 17 residues. The DNA for the CDR3 is TGTGCCAGCAGTTTATCCCCCTCAGGGGGCTTTCACAATGAGCAGTTCTTC. As protein: CASSLSPSGGFHNEQFF.